Shown below are 11 T cell receptor beta chains from a single sample sequenced in a study of CD8 T cells in ankylosing spondylitis. Antigens of these TCRs are unknown. TCRdb reprocessed the 5' RACE reads with MiXCR, giving one entry per CDR3 protein. The sample yields around 100,000 distinct CDR3 sequences, more than 8.5% seen once. Study-level findings and limits: There was a TCR beta motif, made of eight highly homologous variants, that appeared characteristic of ankylosing spondylitis blood.

Sequencing used blood, either unsorted or a sorted T cell fraction (not recorded which). Receptors originate from a male donor with ankylosing spondylitis.

This sequence joins TRBV18 and TRBJ2-7; D call uncertain. Germline V gene data show CDR1 as KGHSH and CDR2 as LQKENI. The length of the CDR3 is 14 residues. Trimming took off 0 bases at V and 4 bases at J, with 10 bases between the two ends. CDR3 loop: CASSPPERSYEQYV. Written as DNA, the CDR3 is TGTGCCAGCTCACCACCGGAAAGGTCTTACGAGCAGTACGTC.

The chain joins TRBV13 to TRBJ2-7; the match to TRBD1 covers 7 bases. V lost 4 bases to trimming and J lost 3 bases; unmatched junction nucleotides: 6. CDR3 length: 14 residues. Germline values: CDR1 PRHDT, CDR2 FYEKMQ (reference sequence). CDR3 loop: CASSSGTVSYEQYV. In DNA, the CDR3 is TGTGCCAGCAGCTCGGGGACAGTAAGCTACGAGCAGTACGTC.

The V and J genes are TRBV27 and TRBJ2-1; D is undetermined. CDR1 is MNHEY and CDR2 is SMNVEV in the germline V gene (reference sequence). Trimming pared 5 bases from V and 8 bases from J, leaving 10 bases between. The CDR3 is 12 residues long. CDR3 amino acids: CASSPQWDEQFF. The CDR3, as DNA: TGTGCCAGCAGTCCACAGTGGGATGAGCAGTTCTTC.

This clonotype was counted between two and nine times. The V call is TRBV5-1, the J call TRBJ2-7; maybe TRBD1 (6 bases). This CDR3 has 13 residues. Trimming cost V 4 bases and J 2 bases, with 10 bases left between them. Per the germline V gene, CDR1 is SGHRS and CDR2 is YFSETQ. The DNA of the CDR3 is TGCGCCAGCAGCCCGGGACATGCCTACGAGCAGTACTTC. Protein sequence: CASSPGHAYEQYF.

With regard to this clonotype: A much larger clone lies a single base off, so this may be a read error. The CDR3 DNA is TGTGCCAGCAGCTCGAGCGGGAGCGCCTTCAATGAGCAGTTCTTC. Translated: CASSSSGSAFNEQFF. The chain carries TRBV11-2 and TRBJ2-1, with 8 bases aligning to TRBD2. Germline V gene lookup returns CDR1 SGHAT and CDR2 FQNNGV. The CDR3 is made up of 15 amino acids. V dropped 4 bases and J dropped 6; count of bases not matched to a gene: 8. The full variable domain, in which reference TRBV11-2 and TRBJ2-1 provide the parts outside the CDR3, is EAGVAQSPRYKIIEKRQSVAFWCNPISGHATLYWYQQILGQGPKLLIQFQNNGVVDDSQLPKDRFSAERLKGVDSTLKIQPAKLEDSAVYLCASSSSGSAFNEQFFGPGTRLTVL.

This rearrangement joins TRBV9 to TRBJ2-3; maybe TRBD1 (6 bases). V was pared by 0 bases and J by 6 bases, with 14 bases between. The CDR3 is 15 amino acids. Germline assignment: CDR1 SGDLS and CDR2 YYNGEE. The CDR3 DNA sequence: TGTGCCAGCAGCGTAGGGGGGCCAGTTGCCGATACGCAGTATTTT. The encoded protein is CASSVGGPVADTQYF. The complete variable domain, with remaining parts taken from reference TRBV9 and TRBJ2-3, reads DSGVTQTPKHLITATGQRVTLRCSPRSGDLSVYWYQQSLDQGLQFLIQYYNGEERAKGNILERFSAQQFPDLHSELNLSSLELGDSALYFCASSVGGPVADTQYFGPGTRLTVL.

The genes are TRBV7-8 and TRBJ1-2; 7 bases are a match to TRBD1. The CDR3 length is 14 residues. Germline CDR1 and CDR2: SGHVS and FQNEAQ. The V and J ends lost 2 bases and 4 bases, in that order; junction bases with no gene match: 4. The CDR3 DNA reads as TGTGCCAGCAGCTTAACAGGGGTTGGCTATGGCTACACCTTC. It encodes CASSLTGVGYGYTF. The whole variable domain, remainder taken from reference TRBV7-8 and TRBJ1-2, is GAGVSQSPRYKVAKRGQDVALRCDPISGHVSLFWYQQALGQGPEFLTYFQNEAQLDKSGLPSDRFFAERPEGSVSTLKIQRTQQEDSAVYLCASSLTGVGYGYTFGSGTRLTVV.

This clonotype appeared many times. This chain uses TRBV2 with TRBJ2-1, with 7 nucleotides matching TRBD2. V shed 5 bases, J shed 8 bases, and the junction held 15 bases outside the gene matches. The CDR3 runs 16 residues. Germline V CDR1 and CDR2: SNHLY, FYNNEI. CDR3 protein: CASSFGLVGYTDEQFF. In nucleotides, the CDR3 is TGTGCCAGCAGTTTCGGACTAGTCGGCTATACGGATGAGCAGTTCTTC.

The sample holds many counts of this clonotype. The chain joins TRBV4-1 to TRBJ1-1; 7 nucleotides agree with TRBD1. V lost 6 bases and J lost 0; bases outside the gene matches: 7. Germline V CDR1 and CDR2: MGHRA, YSYEKL. This CDR3 comprises 15 residues. CDR3 loop: CASSPGTAMNTEAFF. The DNA of the CDR3 is TGCGCCAGCAGTCCCGGGACAGCCATGAACACTGAAGCTTTCTTT.

This clonotype was counted ten times or more. V gene TRBV5-1 combines with J gene TRBJ2-5; 8 bases fit TRBD2. The CDR3 extends over 17 amino acids. Trimming cost V 4 bases and J 4 bases; bases outside gene matches: 15. The germline V gene has CDR1 SGHRS and CDR2 YFSETQ. The CDR3: CASSPPVSSGRGETQYF. The CDR3 coding sequence is TGCGCCAGCAGCCCGCCTGTGTCCAGCGGGAGAGGAGAGACCCAGTACTTC.

At least ten counts were recorded for this clonotype. V usage is TRBV28 and J usage is TRBJ2-2; D is unresolved. This CDR3 has 13 residues. CDR1 is MDHEN and CDR2 is SYDVKM in the germline V gene. Deletions cut 4 bases from V and 2 bases from J, with 5 bases between. This CDR3 reads CASSYTNTGELFF. The CDR3 nucleotides are TGTGCCAGCAGTTACACTAACACCGGGGAGCTGTTTTTT.